Below, 18 T cell receptor beta chains from the same sample are listed, as sequenced in a study of blood T cell repertoires in COVID-19. Clones were sequenced by immunoSEQ multiplex PCR, and TCRdb holds only the in-frame ones, with some missing. Here the sample spans 200,000 to 250,000 clones, less than 85% being singletons. The sequenced sample consisted of PBMCs or T cells enriched from blood (not recorded which). Receptors were obtained from a man aged 55-75 years who had recovered from COVID-19.

The chain combines TRBV7-6 with TRBJ2-7; TRBD1 matches 9 bases. V dropped 5 bases and J dropped 4; count of bases not matched to a gene: 9. The CDR3 runs 15 residues. CDR1 SGHVS and CDR2 FNYEAQ come from the germline V gene. CDR3 sequence: CASSQGTGNGYEQYF. CDR3 DNA: TGTGCCAGCAGCCAAGGGACAGGGAACGGTTACGAGCAGTACTTC.

This sequence joins TRBV29-1 and TRBJ1-5, with 10 bases fitting TRBD1. CDR1 is SQVTM, CDR2 ANQGSEA, per germline. CDR3 length: 13 residues. V shed 8 bases and J 4 bases; nucleotides not matched to a gene: 5. For the CDR3, the DNA is TGCAGCACCGGGACAGGGGTTAATCAGCCCCAGCATTTT. Its translation is CSTGTGVNQPQHF.

The chain's CDR3 is CASSQGQAREAFF. DNA for the CDR3: TGTGCCAGCAGCCAAGGCCAAGCCCGTGAAGCTTTCTTT. J is TRBJ1-1 and V is TRBV3-1 (or the pseudogene TRBV3-2), with D unresolved. The CDR3 covers 13 residues. Trimming removed 1 base at V and 7 bases at J, with 10 bases between. Germline values: CDR1 LGHDT, CDR2 YNNKEL (reference sequence).

This chain connects TRBV7-2 to TRBJ2-4; D gene unclear. Germline V lookup: CDR1 SGHTA, CDR2 FQGNSA. V lost 5 bases to trimming and J lost 0 bases, with 11 bases between them. This CDR3 spans 15 amino acids. The CDR3 nucleotides read TGTGCCAGCAGCCTCGACATACTAGCCAAAAACATTCAGTACTTC. Encoded protein: CASSLDILAKNIQYF.

The chain links TRBV18 to TRBJ2-5, with 10 positions matching TRBD2. Germline assignment: CDR1 KGHSH and CDR2 LQKENI. This CDR3 has 16 amino acids. V lost 5 bases and J lost 4; bases outside the gene matches: 10. Here the CDR3 reads CASSSLLAGLGETQYF. The CDR3 bases are TGTGCCAGCTCATCCTTACTAGCGGGGTTAGGAGAGACCCAGTACTTC.

V gene TRBV30 combines with J gene TRBJ1-5; 7 bases agree with TRBD1. CDR3 length: 14 amino acids. The V gene end was trimmed by 1 base and the J gene end by 6 bases; junction bases not matched to a gene: 6. Germline V lookup: CDR1 GTSNPN, CDR2 SVGIG (reference sequence). The chain's CDR3 is CAWSGQGGSQPQHF. The CDR3 nucleotides read TGTGCCTGGAGTGGACAGGGTGGAAGTCAGCCCCAGCATTTT.

The V call is TRBV19, the J call TRBJ1-4, with 9 bases matching TRBD1. V lost 4 bases to trimming and J lost 7 bases; unmatched junction nucleotides: 7. The CDR3 covers 15 residues. Germline lookup yields CDR1 LNHDA and CDR2 SQIVND (reference sequence). CDR3 coding DNA: TGTGCCAGTAGTAGCATACAGGGGGCCGGTGAAAAACTGTTTTTT. Protein: CASSSIQGAGEKLFF.

The V call is TRBV27, the J call TRBJ2-2; D is possibly TRBD1 (6 bases). Germline CDR1 reads MNHEY; CDR2 reads SMNVEV (reference sequence). The CDR3 runs 14 residues. The V end lost 6 bases, the J end lost 4 bases, and 12 bases lay between the germline ends. The CDR3 spells CASRWQGLTGELFF. Here the CDR3 DNA reads TGTGCCAGCAGATGGCAGGGGCTCACCGGGGAGCTGTTTTTT.

This chain joins TRBV7-9 and TRBJ1-4; 7 bases map to TRBD1. The CDR3 spans 14 residues. The ends lost 3 bases at V and 7 bases at J; junction bases unmatched: 5. CDR1 and CDR2 from the germline V gene are SEHNR and FQNEAQ (reference sequence). CDR3 sequence (DNA): TGTGCCAGCAGCTTCGAGGGGGCCGGTGAAAAACTGTTTTTT. This translates into CASSFEGAGEKLFF.

V is TRBV3-1 (or the pseudogene TRBV3-2) and J is TRBJ1-6; 7 bases align to TRBD1. Per germline, CDR1 LGHDT and CDR2 YNNKEL (reference sequence). Germline trimming cut 1 base from V and 7 bases from J; bases unmatched to any gene: 1. The CDR3 consists of 14 residues. CDR3 nucleotide sequence: TGTGCCAGCAGCCAAGGACAGGGCAATTCACCCCTCCACTTT. As protein: CASSQGQGNSPLHF.

This rearrangement joins TRBV10-2 to TRBJ1-6, with D possibly TRBD1 on 6 matching bases. This CDR3 comprises 12 residues. Germline values: CDR1 WSHSY, CDR2 SAAADI. Trimming shortened V by 6 bases and J by 8 bases, and 8 bases separated the two germline ends. CDR3: CASSHRDSPLHF. The CDR3 DNA reads as TGCGCCAGCAGCCACAGGGATTCACCCCTCCACTTT.

V is TRBV12-3 or TRBV12-4 and J is TRBJ1-4; D is unresolved. V was trimmed by 3 bases and J by 8 bases, leaving 4 bases between them. There are 11 residues in the CDR3. The CDR3 is CASSFGEKLFF. The CDR3 bases are TGTGCCAGCAGTTTCGGGGAAAAACTGTTTTTT.

The chain employs TRBV2 and TRBJ1-2; 9 bases line up with TRBD1. Germline V lookup: CDR1 SNHLY, CDR2 FYNNEI. V lost 7 bases and J lost 4; bases outside the gene matches: 7. This CDR3 is 14 amino acids long. CDR3 amino acids: CASNRQGVAYGYTF. The CDR3 DNA sequence: TGTGCCAGCAACCGACAGGGGGTTGCCTATGGCTACACCTTC.

The rearrangement links TRBV4-1 to TRBJ1-1; D is undetermined. V dropped 4 bases and J dropped 3 bases, with 15 bases sitting between them. Germline V gene lookup returns CDR1 MGHRA and CDR2 YSYEKL. This CDR3 contains 15 residues. For the CDR3, the DNA is TGCGCCAGCAGCCCTTTGGAGAGGGCGGACACTGAAGCTTTCTTT. Translated: CASSPLERADTEAFF.

The rearrangement uses TRBV10-3 and TRBJ2-3; 11 positions agree with TRBD2. Germline V gene data show CDR1 as ENHRY and CDR2 as SYGVKD. V lost 2 bases to trimming and J lost 1 base; unmatched junction nucleotides: 2. The CDR3 covers 16 residues. This CDR3 reads CAISEPGLAGTDTQYF. The CDR3 DNA is TGTGCCATCAGTGAGCCGGGACTAGCGGGCACAGATACGCAGTATTTT.

The chain employs TRBV6-5 and TRBJ2-7; TRBD1 matches 8 bases. CDR1 is MNHEY, CDR2 SVGAGI, per germline. Unmatched junction bases numbered 8, after V lost 5 bases and J lost 2 bases. The CDR3 has 15 amino acids. CDR3 sequence reads: CASSRPGTGAYEQYF. Written as DNA, the CDR3 is TGTGCCAGCAGTCGGCCCGGGACAGGAGCCTACGAGCAGTACTTC.

This rearrangement joins TRBV5-1 to TRBJ2-7; D is perhaps TRBD1 (5 bases). This CDR3 comprises 13 residues. The germline gives CDR1 SGHRS, CDR2 YFSETQ. V lost 5 bases to trimming and J lost 5 bases, with 14 bases between them. CDR3 bases: TGCGCCAGCAGGGGGCAGGGTTTCGACGAGCAGTACTTC. Its translation: CASRGQGFDEQYF.

The V call is TRBV4-2, the J call TRBJ2-3; 11 bases align to TRBD2. V lost 5 bases, J lost 4 bases, and 14 bases stayed unmatched. CDR3 size: 18 residues. Per the germline V gene, CDR1 is LGHNA and CDR2 is YNFKEQ. Written as DNA, the CDR3 is TGTGCCAGCAGCAAAGGGGTAGCGGGGGGGCCGAGCGCAGATACGCAGTATTTT. Amino acids: CASSKGVAGGPSADTQYF.